Shown below are 8 T cell receptor beta chains from a single sample sequenced in a study of T-cell reconstitution after alpha-beta-depleted transplantation in children. Unique molecular identifiers were used to barcode this TCRbeta library. TCRdb re-called the PCR reads through MiXCR, storing one row per CDR3 protein. The top ten clones hold 3% to 3.5% of a sample with a few hundred thousand distinct CDR3 sequences, 15% to 20% of them seen once. Sample: PBMCs from the stem cell graft donor, taken from the stem cell graft. These receptors were taken from a human donor who donated a stem cell graft to a child with acute lymphoblastic leukemia.

This clonotype was counted between two and nine times. This chain links TRBV20-1 with TRBJ2-2, with 7 bases aligning to TRBD1. From germline, CDR1 is DFQATT and CDR2 SNEGSKA (reference sequence). The CDR3 runs 13 residues. V was pared by 7 bases and J by 3 bases, with 5 bases of the junction left unmatched. The DNA of the CDR3 is TGCAGTGGGGACAGCTACGACACCGGGGAGCTGTTTTTT. This encodes CSGDSYDTGELFF.

This clonotype turned up a few times. The rearrangement joins TRBV5-1 to TRBJ2-2; 8 nucleotides align to TRBD2. Germline V lookup: CDR1 SGHRS, CDR2 YFSETQ. This CDR3 is built from 16 residues. V shed 4 bases and J 0 bases; nucleotides not matched to a gene: 5. CDR3 coding DNA: TGCGCCAGCAGCGGGGTAGCGGGGCCGAACACCGGGGAGCTGTTTTTT. Its protein is CASSGVAGPNTGELFF.

This clonotype was observed a handful of times. The chain uses TRBV7-9 and TRBJ1-2; 8 nucleotides match TRBD1. V gave up 8 bases and J gave up 8 bases; unmatched junction bases: 10. Germline CDR1 SEHNR, CDR2 FQNEAQ (reference sequence). There are 13 residues in the CDR3. CDR3 bases: TGTGCCAGCTTTCTTCAGGGGGCTGAGGGCTACACCTTC. Encoded protein: CASFLQGAEGYTF.

The gene calls are TRBV20-1 and TRBJ1-1; 9 bases fit TRBD1. Trimming took 5 bases from V and 1 from J; bases not matched to a gene: 11. The CDR3 runs to 16 residues. The germline gives CDR1 DFQATT, CDR2 SNEGSKA (reference sequence). CDR3 coding DNA: TGCAGTGCTCCACCACTCCGGACAGGGGAGAACACTGAAGCTTTCTTT. Translated, it gives CSAPPLRTGENTEAFF.

This clonotype has more than one count but fewer than ten. The V call is TRBV4-2, the J call TRBJ2-3; TRBD2 matches at 11 bases. Germline V CDR1 and CDR2: LGHNA, YNFKEQ. The CDR3 is 18 amino acids. With V trimmed by 2 bases and J by 0 bases, 7 bases remained unmatched. CDR3 in amino acids: CASSQLAGGLLSTDTQYF. The DNA for the CDR3 is TGTGCCAGCAGCCAACTAGCGGGAGGCCTACTTAGCACAGATACGCAGTATTTT.

This clonotype was observed a few times. This chain connects TRBV19 to TRBJ2-1, with 7 bases aligning to TRBD2. Germline V gene data show CDR1 as LNHDA and CDR2 as SQIVND (reference sequence). CDR3 length: 15 residues. The trim removed 3 bases at V and 2 bases at J, leaving 4 bases unmatched. DNA of the CDR3: TGTGCCAGTAGTATTAAGAGCGGGACCTACAATGAGCAGTTCTTC. Translated: CASSIKSGTYNEQFF.

This clonotype was recorded a few times. The chain combines TRBV20-1 with TRBJ2-1, with D uncertain. V was clipped by 6 bases and J by 8 bases, with 20 bases between them. The CDR3 totals 14 residues. Germline V CDR1 and CDR2: DFQATT, SNEGSKA (reference sequence). The CDR3 here is CSAVDFKLRDEQFF. The CDR3 DNA is TGCAGTGCCGTCGACTTTAAACTTCGGGATGAGCAGTTCTTC.

Comments on this clonotype: A junction boundary mismatches the germline segment, possibly from a read error. The rearrangement joins TRBV5-1 to TRBJ2-7, with D possibly TRBD2 on 6 matching bases. Per the germline V gene, CDR1 is SGHRS and CDR2 is YFSETQ. The CDR3 is 15 amino acids. CDR3 in amino acids: CASSSKEGGADEHYF. CDR3 DNA: TGCGCCAGCAGCTCTAAGGAGGGCGGTGCTGACGAGCACTACTTC.